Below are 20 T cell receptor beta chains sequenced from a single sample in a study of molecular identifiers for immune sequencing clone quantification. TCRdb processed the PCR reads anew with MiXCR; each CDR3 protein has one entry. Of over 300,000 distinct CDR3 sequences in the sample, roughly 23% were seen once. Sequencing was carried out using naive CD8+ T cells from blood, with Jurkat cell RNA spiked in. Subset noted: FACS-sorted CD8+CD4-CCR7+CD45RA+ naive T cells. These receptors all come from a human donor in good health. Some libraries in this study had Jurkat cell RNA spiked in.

This chain's CDR3 is CSALPPIASYEQYF. Here the CDR3 DNA reads TGCAGTGCCCTCCCACCCATAGCGAGCTACGAGCAGTACTTC. The chain employs TRBV20-1 and TRBJ2-7, with D perhaps TRBD2 (5 bases). Trimming took 6 bases from V and 3 from J, leaving 18 bases between them. In germline, CDR1 is DFQATT, CDR2 SNEGSKA (reference sequence). The CDR3 extends over 14 amino acids.

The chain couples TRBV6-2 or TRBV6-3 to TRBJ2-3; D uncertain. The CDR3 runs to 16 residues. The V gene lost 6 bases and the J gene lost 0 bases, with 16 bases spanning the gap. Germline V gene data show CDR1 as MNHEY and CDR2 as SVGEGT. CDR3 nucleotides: TGTGCCAGCAGGAAAGAGCCTGGAGTTAGCACAGATACGCAGTATTTT. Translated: CASRKEPGVSTDTQYF.

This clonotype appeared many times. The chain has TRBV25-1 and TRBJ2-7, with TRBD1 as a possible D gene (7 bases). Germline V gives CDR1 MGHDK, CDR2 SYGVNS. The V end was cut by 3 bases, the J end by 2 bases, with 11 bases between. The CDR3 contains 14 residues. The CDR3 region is CASSDRGAPYEQYF. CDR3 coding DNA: TGTGCCAGCAGTGACAGGGGGGCGCCCTACGAGCAGTACTTC.

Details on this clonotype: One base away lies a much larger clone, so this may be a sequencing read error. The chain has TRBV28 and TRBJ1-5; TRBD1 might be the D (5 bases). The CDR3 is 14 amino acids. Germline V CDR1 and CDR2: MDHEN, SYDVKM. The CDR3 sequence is CARSFGQGGQPQHF. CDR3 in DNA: TGTGCCAGGAGTTTTGGGCAGGGAGGACAGCCCCAGCATTTT.

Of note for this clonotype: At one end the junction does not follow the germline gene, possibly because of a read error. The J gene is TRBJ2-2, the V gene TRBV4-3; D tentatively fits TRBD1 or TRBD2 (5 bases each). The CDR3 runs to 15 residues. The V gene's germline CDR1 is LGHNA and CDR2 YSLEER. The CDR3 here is CASSQGRLNTGELSF. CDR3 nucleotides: TGCGCCAGCAGCCAGGGACGGCTGAACACCGGGGAGCTGTCTTTT.

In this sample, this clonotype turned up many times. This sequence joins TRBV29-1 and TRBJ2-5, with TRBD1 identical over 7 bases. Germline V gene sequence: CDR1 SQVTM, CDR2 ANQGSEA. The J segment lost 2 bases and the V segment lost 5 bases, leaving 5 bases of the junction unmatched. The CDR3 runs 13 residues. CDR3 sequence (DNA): TGCAGCGTTATAGGGGGCCAACAAGAGACCCAGTACTTC. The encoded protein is CSVIGGQQETQYF.

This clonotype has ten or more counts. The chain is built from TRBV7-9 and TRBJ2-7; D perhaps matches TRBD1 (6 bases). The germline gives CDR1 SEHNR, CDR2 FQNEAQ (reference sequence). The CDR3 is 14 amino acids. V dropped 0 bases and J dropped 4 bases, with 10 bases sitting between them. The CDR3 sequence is CASSLAVGAYEQYF. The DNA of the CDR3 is TGTGCCAGCAGCTTAGCTGTGGGGGCGTACGAGCAGTACTTC. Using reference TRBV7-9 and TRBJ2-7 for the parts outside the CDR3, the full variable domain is DTGVSQNPRHKITKRGQNVTFRCDPISEHNRLYWYRQTLGQGPEFLTYFQNEAQLEKSRLLSDRFSAERPKGSFSTLEIQRTEQGDSAMYLCASSLAVGAYEQYFGPGTRLTVT.

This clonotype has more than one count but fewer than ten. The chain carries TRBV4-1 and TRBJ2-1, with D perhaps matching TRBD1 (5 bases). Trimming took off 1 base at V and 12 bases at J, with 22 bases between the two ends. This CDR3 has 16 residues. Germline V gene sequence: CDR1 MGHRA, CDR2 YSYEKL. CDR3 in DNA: TGCGCCAGCAGCCAAGTCGCCTTCGTCAGGGAAGTCAGGCAGTTCTTC. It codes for CASSQVAFVREVRQFF.

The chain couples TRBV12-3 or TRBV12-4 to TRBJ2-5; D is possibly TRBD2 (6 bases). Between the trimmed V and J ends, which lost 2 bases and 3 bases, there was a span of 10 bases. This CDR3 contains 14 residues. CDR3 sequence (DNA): TGTGCCAGCAGTTTACGGGAGTCCGAAGAGACCCAGTACTTC. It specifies CASSLRESEETQYF.

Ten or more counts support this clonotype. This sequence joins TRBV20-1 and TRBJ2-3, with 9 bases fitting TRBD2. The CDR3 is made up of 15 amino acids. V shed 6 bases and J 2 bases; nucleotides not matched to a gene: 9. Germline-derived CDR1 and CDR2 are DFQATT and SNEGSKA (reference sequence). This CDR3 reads CSATNLAGSTDTQYF. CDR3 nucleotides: TGCAGTGCAACGAATCTAGCGGGGTCCACAGATACGCAGTATTTT.

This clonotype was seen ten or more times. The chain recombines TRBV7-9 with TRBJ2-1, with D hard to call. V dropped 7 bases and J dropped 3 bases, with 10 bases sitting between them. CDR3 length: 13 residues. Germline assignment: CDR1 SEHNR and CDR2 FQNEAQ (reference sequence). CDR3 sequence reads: CASTWPNYNEQFF. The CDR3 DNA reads TGTGCCAGCACCTGGCCTAACTACAATGAGCAGTTCTTC. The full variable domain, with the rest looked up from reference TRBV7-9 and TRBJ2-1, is DTGVSQNPRHKITKRGQNVTFRCDPISEHNRLYWYRQTLGQGPEFLTYFQNEAQLEKSRLLSDRFSAERPKGSFSTLEIQRTEQGDSAMYLCASTWPNYNEQFFGPGTRLTVL.

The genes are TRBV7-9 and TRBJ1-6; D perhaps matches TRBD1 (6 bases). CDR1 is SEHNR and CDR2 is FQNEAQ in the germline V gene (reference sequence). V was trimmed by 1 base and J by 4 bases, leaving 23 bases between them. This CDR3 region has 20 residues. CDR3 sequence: CASSLVGGRGQTDYNSPLHF. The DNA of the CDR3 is TGTGCCAGCAGCTTAGTAGGGGGGAGAGGACAAACAGATTATAATTCACCCCTCCACTTT.

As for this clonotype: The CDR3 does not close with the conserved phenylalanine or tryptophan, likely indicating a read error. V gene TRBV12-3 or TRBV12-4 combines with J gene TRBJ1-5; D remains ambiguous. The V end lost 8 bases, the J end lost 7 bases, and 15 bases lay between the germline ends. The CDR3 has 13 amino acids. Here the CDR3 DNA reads TGTGCCAGCGGTTCAGTACAAGGGCAGCCCCAGCATCTT. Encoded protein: CASGSVQGQPQHL.

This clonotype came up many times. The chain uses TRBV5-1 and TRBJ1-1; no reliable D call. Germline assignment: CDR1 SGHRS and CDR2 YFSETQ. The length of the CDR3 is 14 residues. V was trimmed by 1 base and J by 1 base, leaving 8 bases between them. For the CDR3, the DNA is TGCGCCAGCAGCTTGATGGAGGGGAACACTGAAGCTTTCTTT. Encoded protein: CASSLMEGNTEAFF.

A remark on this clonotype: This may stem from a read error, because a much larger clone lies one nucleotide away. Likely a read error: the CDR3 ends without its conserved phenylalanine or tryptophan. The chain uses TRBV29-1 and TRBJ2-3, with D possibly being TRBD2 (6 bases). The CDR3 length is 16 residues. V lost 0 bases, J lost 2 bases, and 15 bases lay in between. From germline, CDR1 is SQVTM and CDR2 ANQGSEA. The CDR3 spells CSVEEAQGGLTDTQYL. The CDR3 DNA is TGCAGCGTTGAAGAAGCCCAGGGAGGTCTCACAGATACGCAGTATTTA.

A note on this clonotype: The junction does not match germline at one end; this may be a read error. The CDR3 region has the DNA TGTGCCATCAGGGTGATGATGAACACTGTAGCTTTCTTT. Amino acid sequence: CAIRVMMNTVAFF. The chain recombines TRBV10-3 with TRBJ1-1; D is unresolved. The CDR3 sequence is 13 residues long. In germline, CDR1 is ENHRY, CDR2 SYGVKD.

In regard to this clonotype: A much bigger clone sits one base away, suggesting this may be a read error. The CDR3 loop reads CASTRQAEALF. The DNA of the CDR3 is TGTGCCAGCACTCGACAGGCTGAAGCTCTCTTT. The V call is TRBV7-9, the J call TRBJ1-1; TRBD1 might be the D (6 bases). Germline V gene sequence: CDR1 SEHNR, CDR2 FQNEAQ (reference sequence). The CDR3 has 11 residues.

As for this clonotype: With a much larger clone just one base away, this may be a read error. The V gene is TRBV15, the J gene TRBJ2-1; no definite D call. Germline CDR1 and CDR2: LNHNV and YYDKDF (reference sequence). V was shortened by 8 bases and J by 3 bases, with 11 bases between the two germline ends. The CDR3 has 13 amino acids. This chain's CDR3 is CATRTPDYNEQFF. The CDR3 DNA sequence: TGTGCCACCCGGACCCCAGACTACAATGAGCAGTTCTTC.

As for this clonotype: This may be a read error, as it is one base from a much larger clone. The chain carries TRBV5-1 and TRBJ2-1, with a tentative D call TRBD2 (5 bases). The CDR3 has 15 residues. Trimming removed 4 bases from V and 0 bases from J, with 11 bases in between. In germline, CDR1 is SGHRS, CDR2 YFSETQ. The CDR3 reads CASSHAGSSYNEQFF. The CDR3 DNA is TGCGCCAGCAGCCATGCTGGGAGCTCCTACAATGAGCAGTTCTTC. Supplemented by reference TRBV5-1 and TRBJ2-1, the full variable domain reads KAGVTQTPRYLIKTRGQQVTLSCSPISGHRSVSWYQQTPGQGLQFLFEYFSETQRNKGNFPGRFSGRQFSNSRSEMNVSTLELGDSALYLCASSHAGSSYNEQFFGPGTRLTVL.

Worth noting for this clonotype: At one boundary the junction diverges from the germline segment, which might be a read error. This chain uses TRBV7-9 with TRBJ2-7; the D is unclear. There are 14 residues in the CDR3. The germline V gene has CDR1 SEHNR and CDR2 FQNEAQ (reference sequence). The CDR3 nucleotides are TGTGCCGGCAGCTCCTTATCCCCTTCCTACGAGCAGTACTTC. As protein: CAGSSLSPSYEQYF.